The 27 T cell receptor beta chains in this list originate from one sample, sequenced in a study of blood T cells in healthy people across ages. The use of a sample-barcoded 5' primer and a J-beta primer mix characterized a second PCR of about 7 to 12 cycles. TCRdb reprocessed the 5' RACE reads with MiXCR, giving one entry per CDR3 protein. The table shows more than 900,000 distinct CDR3 sequences, with about 23% occurring only once. This same sample was also taken into another study, of T cells of mothers and their children.

The sequencing sample was made of blood. Receptors were obtained from a girl aged 2-9 years in good health.

This clonotype showed up just a few times. The V and J genes are TRBV20-1 and TRBJ2-5; D is possibly TRBD1 or TRBD2 (5 bases each). CDR3 length: 15 residues. Germline V lookup: CDR1 DFQATT, CDR2 SNEGSKA (reference sequence). V was trimmed by 7 bases and J by 0 bases, leaving 18 bases between them. CDR3 bases: TGCAGTGTCCATCGGGGCTTCGGGAACCAAGAGACCCAGTACTTC. As protein: CSVHRGFGNQETQYF.

The rearrangement uses TRBV20-1 and TRBJ1-2; 7 nucleotides match TRBD1. The CDR3 is 15 amino acids. The germline V gene has CDR1 DFQATT and CDR2 SNEGSKA (reference sequence). Unmatched junction bases numbered 10, after V lost 2 bases and J lost 4 bases. The CDR3 DNA is TGCAGTGCTAGAAACGACAGGGAGAGCATCTATGGCTACACCTTC. This sequence encodes CSARNDRESIYGYTF.

The table lists this clonotype with a few counts. The CDR3 bases are TGTGCCAGCAGCCTCCTCGAGTCCTTGGCAGAGTCCTACGAGCAGTACTTC. Its protein product is CASSLLESLAESYEQYF. The chain couples TRBV3-1 to TRBJ2-7; D is undetermined. This CDR3 comprises 17 residues. Germline values: CDR1 LGHDT, CDR2 YNNKEL (reference sequence). The V end was cut by 4 bases, the J end by 1 base, with 20 bases between.

This clonotype was seen a handful of times. The junction and the germline gene differ at one end; a read error may be behind it. This chain joins TRBV4-2 and TRBJ1-4; no reliable D call. The germline V gene has CDR1 LGHNA and CDR2 YNFKEQ. This CDR3 spans 18 amino acids. CDR3 in DNA: TGTGCCAGCAGCCATAGCCAAACTGCCTCACCGATTAATGAAAAACTGGTTTTT. This translates into CASSHSQTASPINEKLVF.

The rearrangement links TRBV15 to TRBJ2-1; D may be TRBD2 (6 bases). CDR3 length: 17 residues. The V and J ends lost 1 base and 0 bases respectively, with 13 bases between them. CDR1 and CDR2 (germline): LNHNV, YYDKDF (reference sequence). CDR3 DNA: TGTGCCACCAGCAGAGGGGGGGTGCGGAGCTCCTACAATGAGCAGTTCTTC. This codes for CATSRGGVRSSYNEQFF.

The CDR3 reads CASSLNIIPGSEQYF. The CDR3 region has the DNA TGTGCCAGCAGCTTAAACATCATCCCGGGTTCCGAGCAGTACTTC. The chain carries TRBV7-3 and TRBJ2-7; D is unresolved. The CDR3 runs to 15 residues. Germline lookup yields CDR1 SGHTA and CDR2 FQGTGA. Trimming cost V 1 base and J 6 bases, with 16 bases left between them.

The chain carries TRBV20-1 and TRBJ2-1, with D unclear. The CDR3 covers 16 residues. Trimming took 1 base from V and 7 from J, leaving 20 bases between them. Germline V gene sequence: CDR1 DFQATT, CDR2 SNEGSKA (reference sequence). As DNA, the CDR3 is TGCAGTGCTAGAGTTGGTGCGTTCGTTGGTAAGAATGAGCAGTTCTTC. Translating gives CSARVGAFVGKNEQFF.

This clonotype was counted between two and nine times. The rearrangement links TRBV5-1 to TRBJ2-7, with D possibly matching TRBD1 (6 bases). In germline, CDR1 is SGHRS, CDR2 YFSETQ. CDR3 length equals 14 residues. The V and J ends lost 0 bases and 7 bases respectively, with 14 bases between them. CDR3 sequence reads: CASSLEGDPFEQYF. The CDR3 DNA reads as TGCGCCAGCAGCTTGGAGGGGGACCCTTTTGAGCAGTACTTC.

The V gene is TRBV7-3, the J gene TRBJ2-3; no clear D. CDR1 SGHTA and CDR2 FQGTGA come from the germline V gene. Deletions cut 2 bases from V and 5 bases from J, with 8 bases between. This CDR3 contains 13 residues. The CDR3 nucleotides are TGTGCCAGCAGCTTAGACGTCGGAGATACGCAGTATTTT. It is translated as CASSLDVGDTQYF. Full variable domain (rest looked up from reference TRBV7-3 and TRBJ2-3): GAGVSQTPSNKVTEKGKYVELRCDPISGHTALYWYRQSLGQGPEFLIYFQGTGAADDSGLPNDRFFAVRPEGSVSTLKIQRTERGDSAVYLCASSLDVGDTQYFGPGTRLTVL.

The V and J genes are TRBV20-1 and TRBJ2-2, with 7 bases matching TRBD2. Germline-derived CDR1 and CDR2 are DFQATT and SNEGSKA (reference sequence). The V and J ends lost 5 bases and 6 bases, in that order; junction bases with no gene match: 9. There are 14 residues in the CDR3. The CDR3 nucleotides are TGCAGTGCTGCTAGCGGAGGGGACGCCGGGGAGCTGTTTTTT. Protein sequence: CSAASGGDAGELFF.

This chain uses TRBV28 with TRBJ1-2; 9 bases are shared with TRBD1. The CDR3 totals 15 residues. Germline V gene lookup returns CDR1 MDHEN and CDR2 SYDVKM. V lost 3 bases, J lost 3 bases, and 5 bases stayed unmatched. CDR3 sequence reads: CASSFKDRGYYGYTF. For the CDR3, the DNA is TGTGCCAGCAGTTTTAAGGACAGGGGCTACTATGGCTACACCTTC.

The V and J genes are TRBV15 and TRBJ1-5; a possible D gene is TRBD1 (5 bases). The V gene lost 5 bases and the J gene lost 6 bases, with 14 bases spanning the gap. Germline V gene sequence: CDR1 LNHNV, CDR2 YYDKDF (reference sequence). CDR3 length equals 14 residues. CDR3 sequence reads: CATSGQGAGQPQHF. CDR3 DNA sequence: TGTGCCACCAGCGGGCAGGGTGCAGGTCAGCCCCAGCATTTT.

This clonotype was seen only a few times. This chain links TRBV5-1 with TRBJ2-1; TRBD1 is a possible D gene (6 bases). This CDR3 region has 12 residues. In germline, CDR1 is SGHRS, CDR2 YFSETQ. The germline V and J ends were trimmed by 4 bases and 10 bases, with 12 bases remaining between them. CDR3 in amino acids: CASSHEGDEQFF. In DNA form, the CDR3 reads TGCGCCAGCAGCCACGAGGGGGACGAGCAGTTCTTC.

This clonotype was observed a handful of times. The chain has TRBV20-1 and TRBJ1-2, with 7 bases that match TRBD1. The CDR3 extends over 18 amino acids. CDR1 and CDR2 from the germline V gene are DFQATT and SNEGSKA (reference sequence). With V trimmed by 0 bases and J by 2 bases, 15 bases remained unmatched. The CDR3 DNA follows: TGCAGTGCTAGAGATGGGGATTACCTAACAGGGGTGAACTATGGCTACACCTTC. This translates into CSARDGDYLTGVNYGYTF.

The rearrangement links TRBV28 to TRBJ2-4, with D hard to call. The CDR3 runs to 12 residues. V was shortened by 6 bases and J by 8 bases, with 11 bases between the two germline ends. Germline-derived CDR1 and CDR2 are MDHEN and SYDVKM. The CDR3 is CASSPYNDIQYF. DNA for the CDR3: TGTGCCAGCAGCCCCTATAACGACATTCAGTACTTC.

V usage is TRBV7-2 and J usage is TRBJ1-5, with D possibly being TRBD1 (5 bases). The V gene lost 1 base and the J gene lost 4 bases, with 11 bases spanning the gap. Germline V gives CDR1 SGHTA, CDR2 FQGNSA. The CDR3 loop spans 15 amino acids. DNA for the CDR3: TGTGCCAGCAGCTTAGGTCGGGGACCGAATCAGCCCCAGCATTTT. Its translation: CASSLGRGPNQPQHF.

This clonotype showed up just a few times. The DNA of the CDR3 is TGCAGTGCTCACACAGGGGGAGGGCAGCCCCAGCATTTT. Its protein product is CSAHTGGGQPQHF. V is TRBV20-1 and J is TRBJ1-5; TRBD1 matches 8 bases. Losses at the gene ends were 5 bases for V and 7 bases for J; bases not matched to a gene: 7. CDR1 is DFQATT and CDR2 is SNEGSKA in the germline V gene (reference sequence). The CDR3 consists of 13 residues.

The chain uses TRBV28 and TRBJ1-2, with D possibly matching TRBD1 (5 bases). The V gene's germline CDR1 is MDHEN and CDR2 SYDVKM. This CDR3 has 17 amino acids. V was trimmed by 8 bases and J by 6 bases, leaving 28 bases between them. CDR3 sequence (DNA): TGTGCCAGCTCCCAAGGCGGGGGAATAGTATTCTCGGATGGCTACACCTTC. This encodes CASSQGGGIVFSDGYTF.

Only a few counts were recorded for this clonotype. V and J are TRBV19 and TRBJ2-5; TRBD2 agrees at 14 bases. The V gene end was trimmed by 6 bases and the J gene end by 5 bases; junction bases not matched to a gene: 11. The CDR3 sequence is 17 residues long. In germline, CDR1 is LNHDA, CDR2 SQIVND (reference sequence). CDR3 amino acids: CASSPTGTSGSLETQYF. Written as DNA, the CDR3 is TGTGCCAGTAGCCCGACCGGGACTAGCGGGAGTCTTGAGACCCAGTACTTC.

To note about this clonotype: A much more abundant neighbour one base away suggests this may be a read error. The chain links TRBV20-1 to TRBJ2-7; no definite D call. The CDR3 is 14 residues long. Between the trimmed V and J ends, which lost 1 base and 0 bases, there was a span of 10 bases. Germline lookup yields CDR1 DFQATT and CDR2 SNEGSKA (reference sequence). This CDR3 reads CSARGAGSSYEQYF. CDR3 nucleotides: TGCAGTGCTAGAGGGGCAGGAAGCTCCTACGAGCAGTACTTC.

This clonotype was recorded a few times. The gene calls are TRBV15 and TRBJ1-4; 7 bases are a match to TRBD1. The CDR3 length is 14 residues. Germline assignment: CDR1 LNHNV and CDR2 YYDKDF (reference sequence). Losses at the gene ends were 0 bases for V and 7 bases for J; bases not matched to a gene: 2. CDR3 loop: CATSRDRGLEKLFF. CDR3 DNA sequence: TGTGCCACCAGCAGAGATAGGGGGCTTGAAAAACTGTTTTTT. The variable domain in full, with the rest retrieved from reference TRBV15 and TRBJ1-4, is DAMVIQNPRYQVTQFGKPVTLSCSQTLNHNVMYWYQQKSSQAPKLLFHYYDKDFNNEADTPDNFQSRRPNTSFCFLDIRSPGLGDTAMYLCATSRDRGLEKLFFGSGTQLSVL.

This clonotype has more than one count but fewer than ten. The chain carries TRBV14 and TRBJ2-7; 7 bases map to TRBD2. CDR1 and CDR2 from the germline V gene are SGHDN and FVKESK. This CDR3 comprises 17 residues. V lost 3 bases to trimming and J lost 4 bases; unmatched junction nucleotides: 15. CDR3 coding DNA: TGTGCCAGCAGCCAGGGTTTCGGAACGGGAGGCAATTACGAGCAGTACTTC. This encodes CASSQGFGTGGNYEQYF.

This chain connects TRBV18 to TRBJ2-2; 10 bases match TRBD2. The CDR3 is made up of 18 amino acids. Germline V gene lookup returns CDR1 KGHSH and CDR2 LQKENI. V gave up 3 bases and J gave up 3 bases; unmatched junction bases: 10. In DNA, the CDR3 is TGTGCCAGCTCACCCATACTAGCGGGACCAACGGACACCGGGGAGCTGTTTTTT. Translation: CASSPILAGPTDTGELFF.

Here the CDR3 reads CASSKLARRETQYF. DNA of the CDR3: TGTGCCAGCTCAAAACTAGCGAGAAGAGAGACCCAGTACTTC. This chain uses TRBV28 with TRBJ2-5, with TRBD2 identical over 7 bases. The CDR3 has 14 residues. V lost 8 bases and J lost 4; bases outside the gene matches: 10. Germline CDR1 is MDHEN and CDR2 is SYDVKM. The full variable domain, with the rest looked up from reference TRBV28 and TRBJ2-5, is DVKVTQSSRYLVKRTGEKVFLECVQDMDHENMFWYRQDPGLGLRLIYFSYDVKMKEKGDIPEGYSVSREKKERFSLILESASTNQTSMYLCASSKLARRETQYFGPGTRLLVL.

The chain employs TRBV7-2 and TRBJ2-5; D gene uncertain. The CDR3 runs to 12 residues. V lost 1 base and J lost 10, with 10 bases in between. Germline-derived CDR1 and CDR2 are SGHTA and FQGNSA. Here the CDR3 reads CASSLEWRNQYF. Written as DNA, the CDR3 is TGTGCCAGCAGCTTAGAATGGCGTAACCAGTACTTC.

Only a few counts were recorded for this clonotype. This rearrangement joins TRBV12-5 to TRBJ1-1, with D hard to call. The CDR3 is made up of 11 amino acids. Trimming stripped 3 bases from V and 11 bases from J, with 10 bases between. Germline V gene data show CDR1 as LGHNT and CDR2 as FRNRAP. The CDR3 is CASGFGPEAFF. CDR3 sequence (DNA): TGTGCTAGTGGTTTTGGCCCGGAGGCTTTCTTT.

For the CDR3, the DNA is TGTGCCAGTAGTGGGACACTAGAGGCTCTTACCGGGCAGCCCCAGCATTTT. This encodes CASSGTLEALTGQPQHF. The chain combines TRBV19 with TRBJ1-5, with TRBD1 as a possible D gene (6 bases). The V and J ends lost 5 bases and 7 bases respectively, with 24 bases between them. The CDR3 consists of 17 residues. CDR1 is LNHDA and CDR2 is SQIVND in the germline V gene (reference sequence). Based on the CDR3 plus reference TRBV19 and TRBJ1-5, the full variable domain is DGGITQSPKYLFRKEGQNVTLSCEQNLNHDAMYWYRQDPGQGLRLIYYSQIVNDFQKGDIAEGYSVSREKKESFPLTVTSAQKNPTAFYLCASSGTLEALTGQPQHFGDGTRLSIL.